Presented here are 18 T cell receptor beta chains from one specimen sequenced in a study of T cells in Graves' hyperthyroidism and ophthalmopathy. There were TCR beta CDR3 regions amplified from RNA transcripts. In the first-round RT-PCR of the TCR CDR3, the HTBI primer set was used. TCRdb used MiXCR to reprocess the multiplex PCR reads, holding one entry per CDR3 protein. The repertoire consists of 150,000 or so distinct CDR3 sequences, with around 8.9% occurring once and the leading ten covering around 20%. What was sequenced was blood. All receptors come from a woman under 30 with Graves' hyperthyroidism that later progressed to Graves' ophthalmopathy.

The V gene is TRBV10-3, the J gene TRBJ2-5; tentatively, D is TRBD2 (6 bases). The CDR3 has 16 residues. The V gene lost 3 bases and the J gene lost 2 bases, with 16 bases spanning the gap. CDR1 and CDR2 from the germline V gene are ENHRY and SYGVKD. The CDR3 here is CAISEGFRDSQETQYF. The CDR3 region has the DNA TGTGCCATCAGTGAAGGTTTCCGGGACTCACAAGAGACCCAGTACTTC.

Only one count was recorded for this clonotype. The V and J genes are TRBV11-1 and TRBJ2-7, with 12 bases lining up with TRBD2. Germline values: CDR1 SGHAT, CDR2 FQDESV (reference sequence). This CDR3 spans 17 amino acids. V was pared by 5 bases and J by 4 bases, with 12 bases of the junction left unmatched. In DNA form, the CDR3 reads TGTGCCAGCAGCCCGCCCACCCTAGCGGGGGGGCCGTACGAGCAGTACGTC. Its translation: CASSPPTLAGGPYEQYV.

The sample holds many counts of this clonotype. This chain joins TRBV14 and TRBJ1-2; D uncertain. CDR3 length equals 13 residues. Germline V lookup: CDR1 SGHDN, CDR2 FVKESK. With 0 bases removed from V and 7 bases from J, the gap between germline ends came to 9 bases. CDR3 nucleotide sequence: TGTGCCAGCAGCCAAGAGTCGTTCTTTGGCTACACCTTC. Protein product: CASSQESFFGYTF. The full variable domain, in which reference TRBV14 and TRBJ1-2 provide the parts outside the CDR3, is EAGVTQFPSHSVIEKGQTVTLRCDPISGHDNLYWYRRVMGKEIKFLLHFVKESKQDESGMPNNRFLAERTGGTYSTLKVQPAELEDSGVYFCASSQESFFGYTFGSGTRLTVV.

This clonotype occurred many times. The rearrangement uses TRBV3-1 and TRBJ1-5; unclear D gene. Germline V gene lookup returns CDR1 LGHDT and CDR2 YNNKEL (reference sequence). V lost 1 base, J lost 0 bases, and 10 bases lay in between. The CDR3 runs to 16 residues. CDR3 loop: CASSQGVSLSNQPQHF. As DNA, the CDR3 is TGTGCCAGCAGCCAAGGTGTCTCCCTTAGCAATCAGCCCCAGCATTTT.

This clonotype has at least ten counts. The V call is TRBV7-9, the J call TRBJ2-3, with 12 bases matching TRBD2. J lost 8 bases, V lost 1 base, and 16 bases had no gene match. CDR3 size: 19 residues. The germline CDR1 and CDR2 sequences are SEHNR and FQNEAQ (reference sequence). The CDR3 region is CASSLDLRTSGTHRGTQYF. CDR3 coding DNA: TGTGCCAGCAGCTTAGATCTGAGGACTAGCGGGACCCACAGAGGTACGCAGTATTTT.

In this sample, this clonotype turned up many times. The V gene is TRBV15, the J gene TRBJ2-3; 9 nucleotides line up with TRBD2. The J segment lost 6 bases and the V segment lost 0 bases, leaving 7 bases of the junction unmatched. Per germline, CDR1 LNHNV and CDR2 YYDKDF (reference sequence). The CDR3 runs 16 residues. This CDR3 is CATSRDQRGASDTQYF. Here the CDR3 DNA reads TGTGCCACCAGCAGAGATCAGCGGGGGGCTTCGGATACGCAGTATTTT. The variable domain in full, with the rest retrieved from reference TRBV15 and TRBJ2-3, is DAMVIQNPRYQVTQFGKPVTLSCSQTLNHNVMYWYQQKSSQAPKLLFHYYDKDFNNEADTPDNFQSRRPNTSFCFLDIRSPGLGDTAMYLCATSRDQRGASDTQYFGPGTRLTVL.

CDR3 in DNA: TGTGCCAGCAGCGTAGTTCACGGGGCAACGAACACCGGGGAGCTGTTTTTT. Protein product: CASSVVHGATNTGELFF. This sequence joins TRBV9 and TRBJ2-2; possibly TRBD1 or TRBD2 for D (5 bases each). Germline V gene lookup returns CDR1 SGDLS and CDR2 YYNGEE. This CDR3 is built from 17 residues. Trimming took off 0 bases at V and 0 bases at J, with 12 bases between the two ends.

This chain uses TRBV6-1 with TRBJ2-2; possible D gene TRBD2, 6 bases. The CDR3 runs 15 residues. The V gene's germline CDR1 is MNHNS and CDR2 SASEGT. The V gene lost 4 bases and the J gene lost 4 bases, with 13 bases spanning the gap. CDR3 in DNA: TGTGCCAGCAGTGTTCAGTCCGGGGGCACCGGGGAGCTGTTTTTT. Residues: CASSVQSGGTGELFF.

V and J are TRBV20-1 and TRBJ2-2; the match to TRBD2 covers 7 bases. V gave up 1 base and J gave up 2 bases; unmatched junction bases: 10. CDR1 and CDR2 from the germline V gene are DFQATT and SNEGSKA (reference sequence). The CDR3 runs to 17 residues. CDR3 amino acids: CSARVFTGGINTGELFF. DNA of the CDR3: TGCAGTGCTAGAGTGTTCACCGGGGGGATCAACACCGGGGAGCTGTTTTTT.

At least ten counts were recorded for this clonotype. The chain uses TRBV25-1 and TRBJ2-1; 8 positions match TRBD2. The CDR3 spans 14 residues. J lost 8 bases, V lost 5 bases, and 8 bases had no gene match. The V gene's germline CDR1 is MGHDK and CDR2 SYGVNS. The CDR3 DNA sequence: TGTGCCAGCAGTATTGGACTAGCTACACATGAGCAGTTCTTC. Encoded protein: CASSIGLATHEQFF.

This clonotype has at least ten counts. The chain couples TRBV27 to TRBJ2-1; the match to TRBD1 covers 8 bases. From germline, CDR1 is MNHEY and CDR2 SMNVEV (reference sequence). The CDR3 is 14 residues long. J lost 1 base, V lost 6 bases, and 2 bases had no gene match. In nucleotides, the CDR3 is TGTGCCAGCAGACGGACAGGGTCCTACAATGAGCAGTTCTTC. Translating it yields CASRRTGSYNEQFF.

This clonotype came up many times. The chain is built from TRBV20-1 and TRBJ1-5, with TRBD1 matching over 8 bases. This CDR3 has 13 residues. Trimming cost V 7 bases and J 3 bases; bases outside gene matches: 5. CDR1 and CDR2 from the germline V gene are DFQATT and SNEGSKA (reference sequence). The chain's CDR3 is CSVTGGDNQPQHF. CDR3 coding DNA: TGCAGTGTCACAGGGGGGGACAATCAGCCCCAGCATTTT.

This clonotype was seen many times. This chain links TRBV29-1 with TRBJ2-7; D uncertain. The V gene's germline CDR1 is SQVTM and CDR2 ANQGSEA. V lost 4 bases, J lost 0 bases, and 16 bases lay in between. The CDR3 extends over 15 amino acids. The CDR3 is CSVGTMDGFSYEQYF. The CDR3 DNA is TGCAGCGTTGGAACCATGGACGGGTTCTCCTACGAGCAGTACTTC.

This clonotype was detected ten times or more. The V gene is TRBV20-1, the J gene TRBJ2-7; TRBD1 agrees at 7 bases. Losses at the gene ends were 5 bases for V and 1 base for J; bases not matched to a gene: 2. The CDR3 has 12 amino acids. The germline CDR1 and CDR2 sequences are DFQATT and SNEGSKA (reference sequence). The DNA of the CDR3 is TGCAGTGCTTCGACAGGGTCCTACGAGCAGTACTTC. Its protein product is CSASTGSYEQYF.

The table lists this clonotype with many counts. The CDR3 reads CASSLGGSVEQYF. The CDR3 region has the DNA TGTGCCAGCAGCTTGGGCGGGAGCGTCGAGCAGTACTTC. V gene TRBV7-3 combines with J gene TRBJ2-7; 7 bases map to TRBD2. Trimming cost V 3 bases and J 6 bases; bases outside gene matches: 5. CDR1 is SGHTA, CDR2 FQGTGA, per germline. CDR3 size: 13 residues.

The rearrangement joins TRBV9 to TRBJ1-2; D is perhaps TRBD1 (5 bases). Trimming stripped 3 bases from V and 3 bases from J, with 27 bases between. The CDR3 spans 19 residues. Germline CDR1 SGDLS, CDR2 YYNGEE. The CDR3 region has the DNA TGTGCCAGCAGCGAGCCTAGACAGAGAACTGGGGGGATCTACTATGGCTACACCTTC. It is translated as CASSEPRQRTGGIYYGYTF. The whole variable domain, filled in from reference TRBV9 and TRBJ1-2, reads DSGVTQTPKHLITATGQRVTLRCSPRSGDLSVYWYQQSLDQGLQFLIQYYNGEERAKGNILERFSAQQFPDLHSELNLSSLELGDSALYFCASSEPRQRTGGIYYGYTFGSGTRLTVV.

This clonotype was picked up many times. V and J are TRBV29-1 and TRBJ2-5; D might be TRBD1 or TRBD2, each matching 5 bases. The CDR3 is 12 residues long. CDR1 is SQVTM, CDR2 ANQGSEA, per germline. Trimming pared 4 bases from V and 5 bases from J, leaving 11 bases between. CDR3 DNA sequence: TGCAGCGTTGGGGGGTCGCGGGAGACCCAGTACTTC. Protein: CSVGGSRETQYF.

This clonotype appeared many times. This sequence joins TRBV9 and TRBJ1-2, with D unresolved. Germline CDR1 and CDR2: SGDLS and YYNGEE. The CDR3 has 13 amino acids. Trimming stripped 0 bases from V and 5 bases from J, with 8 bases between. This CDR3 is CASSVGSNYGYTF. CDR3 sequence (DNA): TGTGCCAGCAGCGTAGGGAGTAATTATGGCTACACCTTC.